The 17 T cell receptor beta chains listed next were all sequenced from one sample in a study of post-analysis software for immune sequencing data. Study-wide results and caveats: TRBV segments more frequent in patients than in controls numbered several and included TRBV5-6, TRBV5-1 and TRBV20-1.

cDNA libraries for TCR beta contained unique molecular identifiers. TCRdb reanalysed the PCR reads using MiXCR and keeps one entry per CDR3 protein. The data show about 540,000 distinct CDR3 sequences, 34% seen once. These receptors have no identified antigens. Input material: blood. The receptors stem from a girl under 18 with multiple sclerosis.

This clonotype was observed a few times. V is TRBV4-2 and J is TRBJ1-2; D is uncertain. The CDR3 has 14 residues. The V gene's germline CDR1 is LGHNA and CDR2 YNFKEQ. V lost 1 base and J lost 0, with 6 bases in between. CDR3 protein: CASSQGSANYGYTF. The CDR3 DNA is TGTGCCAGCAGCCAAGGCTCCGCTAACTATGGCTACACCTTC.

This clonotype was detected only a few times. The rearrangement uses TRBV7-9 and TRBJ2-7; D possibly corresponds to TRBD1 (7 bases). Between the trimmed V and J ends, which lost 5 bases and 7 bases, there was a span of 12 bases. From germline, CDR1 is SEHNR and CDR2 FQNEAQ (reference sequence). The CDR3 extends over 12 amino acids. This CDR3 reads CASSRGTVEQYF. Written as DNA, the CDR3 is TGTGCCAGCAGCCGCGGGACAGTGGAGCAGTACTTC.

The rearrangement links TRBV15 to TRBJ2-1; 7 nucleotides line up with TRBD2. The J call could be wrong; TRBJ2-7 is a better fit for the DNA end. The CDR3 runs to 16 residues. Germline-derived CDR1 and CDR2 are LNHNV and YYDKDF (reference sequence). Here the CDR3 reads CATSTDYGGSYNEQYF. The CDR3 region has the DNA TGTGCCACCAGCACAGATTACGGGGGGTCCTACAATGAGCAGTACTTC.

Of note for this clonotype: A junction end diverges from the germline sequence, so it may reflect a read error. The chain is built from TRBV28 and TRBJ1-2; D is uncertain. The CDR3 runs 13 residues. The V gene's germline CDR1 is MDHEN and CDR2 SYDVKM. As DNA, the CDR3 is TGTGCCAGCAGTTTAATACAGAACTATGACTACACCTTC. It yields the protein CASSLIQNYDYTF.

The V and J genes are TRBV12-3 or TRBV12-4 and TRBJ1-1, with 7 bases matching TRBD1. CDR3 size: 17 residues. Trimming took 6 bases from V and 5 from J; bases not matched to a gene: 18. The CDR3 DNA reads as TGTGCCAGCAGCCCCATGCACAGGGGTCAGGGTGGGACTGAAGCTTTCTTT. Amino acid sequence: CASSPMHRGQGGTEAFF.

This clonotype turned up a few times. The chain recombines TRBV28 with TRBJ2-3; D possibly uses TRBD1 or TRBD2 (6 bases each). The CDR3 totals 14 residues. V was trimmed by 7 bases and J by 0 bases, leaving 11 bases between them. Germline-derived CDR1 and CDR2 are MDHEN and SYDVKM. The CDR3 DNA reads as TGTGCCAGCACAGGGGACTCTAGCACAGATACGCAGTATTTT. Protein product: CASTGDSSTDTQYF.

This clonotype has ten or more counts. The chain joins TRBV6-5 to TRBJ2-5; D gene unclear. Germline lookup yields CDR1 MNHEY and CDR2 SVGAGI. Trimming took off 2 bases at V and 0 bases at J, with 19 bases between the two ends. There are 18 residues in the CDR3. This CDR3 reads CASSYPQGSLLYQETQYF. CDR3 nucleotides: TGTGCCAGCAGTTACCCCCAAGGGTCCCTATTGTACCAAGAGACCCAGTACTTC.

The V gene is TRBV4-2, the J gene TRBJ2-4; 7 bases are a match to TRBD1. Judging by the DNA end, TRBJ2-7 fits better; the J call may be wrong. Per germline, CDR1 LGHNA and CDR2 YNFKEQ. This CDR3 comprises 13 residues. Here the CDR3 reads CASSLGTVREQYF. The CDR3 coding sequence is TGTGCCAGCAGCCTCGGGACAGTTCGCGAGCAGTACTTC.

CDR3 protein: CATSATRWTGELFF. The CDR3 nucleotides are TGTGCCACCAGCGCGACGCGATGGACCGGGGAGCTGTTTTTT. The rearrangement links TRBV15 to TRBJ2-2; D gene ambiguous. Germline CDR1 reads LNHNV; CDR2 reads YYDKDF (reference sequence). V was pared by 5 bases and J by 5 bases, with 12 bases between. This CDR3 has 14 amino acids. Based on the CDR3 plus reference TRBV15 and TRBJ2-2, the full variable domain is DAMVIQNPRYQVTQFGKPVTLSCSQTLNHNVMYWYQQKSSQAPKLLFHYYDKDFNNEADTPDNFQSRRPNTSFCFLDIRSPGLGDTAMYLCATSATRWTGELFFGEGSRLTVL.

This clonotype showed up just a few times. V and J are TRBV5-1 and TRBJ2-1; 11 nucleotides agree with TRBD2. The CDR3 consists of 15 residues. Per germline, CDR1 SGHRS and CDR2 YFSETQ. Trimming at V came to 4 bases and at J to 5 bases, leaving 5 bases not matched to a gene. Here the CDR3 reads CASSRIAGGNNEQFF. The CDR3 coding sequence is TGCGCCAGCAGCCGTATAGCGGGGGGGAACAATGAGCAGTTCTTC.

This chain links TRBV4-1 with TRBJ1-6; D call uncertain. The ends were cut back, 1 base at V and 7 bases at J, with 11 bases in the middle. CDR3 length equals 15 residues. In germline, CDR1 is MGHRA, CDR2 YSYEKL. The CDR3 here is CASSQGGRGNSPLHF. Here the CDR3 DNA reads TGCGCCAGCAGCCAAGGAGGGCGTGGGAATTCACCCCTCCACTTT.

The chain links TRBV11-2 to TRBJ1-2; the match to TRBD1 covers 8 bases. This CDR3 region has 14 residues. V gave up 9 bases and J gave up 3 bases; unmatched junction bases: 9. Germline V lookup: CDR1 SGHAT, CDR2 FQNNGV. The CDR3 DNA is TGTGCCAGTAGCCGGGACAGGAATTACTATGGCTACACCTTC. Its translation: CASSRDRNYYGYTF.

The chain joins TRBV5-6 to TRBJ1-6; the D is unclear. Deletions cut 0 bases from V and 7 bases from J, with 14 bases between. From germline, CDR1 is SGHDT and CDR2 YYEEEE. This CDR3 has 16 amino acids. The CDR3 DNA reads as TGTGCCAGCAGCTTGGTCCAGACGGGCCTCAATTCACCCCTCCACTTT. Residues: CASSLVQTGLNSPLHF.

The CDR3: CASSVAGTSGEQFF. The CDR3 bases are TGTGCCAGCAGCGTAGCCGGGACTAGCGGGGAGCAGTTCTTC. The chain combines TRBV9 with TRBJ2-1, with 12 nucleotides matching TRBD2. J lost 10 bases, V lost 0 bases, and 2 bases had no gene match. CDR1 and CDR2 (germline): SGDLS, YYNGEE. The length of the CDR3 is 14 residues.

In this sample, this clonotype turned up once. A read error may explain this, as a much larger clone is one base away. The V call is TRBV29-1, the J call TRBJ2-5; 11 bases are shared with TRBD2. The germline V gene has CDR1 SQVTM and CDR2 ANQGSEA. The CDR3 totals 14 residues. The CDR3 is CGVEGLAGGETQYF. CDR3 in DNA: TGCGGCGTTGAAGGTCTAGCGGGAGGAGAGACCCAGTACTTC.

This clonotype was observed a few times. The chain couples TRBV5-1 to TRBJ2-7; 9 bases match TRBD1. Germline V lookup: CDR1 SGHRS, CDR2 YFSETQ. V shed 4 bases, J shed 4 bases, and the junction held 3 bases outside the gene matches. There are 13 residues in the CDR3. CDR3 protein: CASSTGGMYEQYF. The DNA for the CDR3 is TGCGCCAGCAGCACAGGGGGCATGTACGAGCAGTACTTC.

The V call is TRBV7-9, the J call TRBJ2-2; 10 nucleotides line up with TRBD1. The CDR3 length is 16 residues. The V and J ends lost 6 bases and 3 bases, in that order; junction bases with no gene match: 7. Germline values: CDR1 SEHNR, CDR2 FQNEAQ (reference sequence). CDR3 in amino acids: CASRLTGTGDTGELFF. CDR3 bases: TGTGCCAGCAGACTTACCGGGACAGGGGACACCGGGGAGCTGTTTTTT.